The 29 T cell receptor beta chains listed next were all sequenced from one sample in a study of T cell changes during pregnancy in multiple sclerosis. Here immunoSEQ multiplex PCR was the method, and the copy in TCRdb shows in-frame clones only, minus some. The repertoire holds around 75,000 clones, 94% seen once, with approximately 0.15% in the top ten. Specimen: CD4+ T cells from peripheral blood mononuclear cells, collected after pregnancy. These receptors all stem from a female donor with multiple sclerosis, enrolled in a pregnancy study.

The chain combines TRBV19 with TRBJ2-1, with D possibly being TRBD2 (5 bases). This CDR3 comprises 16 residues. V was clipped by 3 bases and J by 5 bases, with 17 bases between them. The germline V gene encodes CDR1 LNHDA and CDR2 SQIVND (reference sequence). The CDR3 protein is CASSIYRGSRHNEQFF. CDR3 nucleotide sequence: TGTGCCAGTAGTATCTACCGGGGAAGCAGGCACAATGAGCAGTTCTTC.

This chain links TRBV6-5 with TRBJ1-5; no firm D call. Trimming cost V 0 bases and J 4 bases, with 4 bases left between them. This CDR3 comprises 13 residues. The V gene's germline CDR1 is MNHEY and CDR2 SVGAGI. CDR3 in DNA: TGTGCCAGCAGTTACTCGAGGAATCAGCCCCAGCATTTT. Translation gives CASSYSRNQPQHF.

The rearrangement links TRBV5-1 to TRBJ2-5; TRBD2 is a possible D gene (5 bases). CDR3 size: 13 residues. Deletions cut 0 bases from V and 3 bases from J, with 6 bases between. Germline V gives CDR1 SGHRS, CDR2 YFSETQ. The CDR3 DNA sequence: TGCGCCAGCAGCTTGGCAGCGGAAGAGACCCAGTACTTC. Its protein product is CASSLAAEETQYF.

The chain uses TRBV7-2 and TRBJ2-1, with TRBD2 identical over 7 bases. This CDR3 region has 17 residues. Germline trimming cut 0 bases from V and 2 bases from J; bases unmatched to any gene: 7. Germline-derived CDR1 and CDR2 are SGHTA and FQGNSA. CDR3 sequence reads: CASSLAGAGRAYNEQFF. As DNA, the CDR3 is TGTGCCAGCAGCTTAGCCGGAGCAGGGAGGGCCTACAATGAGCAGTTCTTC.

This sequence joins TRBV18 and TRBJ2-3; the D gene is possibly TRBD2 (6 bases). The V end lost 3 bases, the J end lost 4 bases, and 17 bases lay between the germline ends. Germline V gene lookup returns CDR1 KGHSH and CDR2 LQKENI. There are 16 residues in the CDR3. The CDR3 spells CASSPTLGVAADTQYF. The DNA for the CDR3 is TGTGCCAGCTCACCTACGTTAGGGGTAGCGGCAGATACGCAGTATTTT.

This sequence joins TRBV14 and TRBJ1-1; D ambiguous. CDR1 is SGHDN, CDR2 FVKESK, per germline. V was shortened by 0 bases and J by 1 base, with 9 bases between the two germline ends. The CDR3 sequence is 15 residues long. In DNA, the CDR3 is TGTGCCAGCAGCCAAGAGTCCAGGTGGAACACTGAAGCTTTCTTT. Translated, it gives CASSQESRWNTEAFF.

This clone was counted a single time. This chain uses TRBV27 with TRBJ2-7, with D possibly TRBD2 on 5 matching bases. Trimming stripped 3 bases from V and 0 bases from J, with 9 bases between. This CDR3 has 14 amino acids. Looked up from germline, CDR1 is MNHEY and CDR2 is SMNVEV (reference sequence). CDR3: CASSFKRNSYEQYF. In DNA form, the CDR3 reads TGTGCCAGCAGTTTTAAGCGGAACTCCTACGAGCAGTACTTC.

The gene calls are TRBV9 and TRBJ1-2; no firm D call. In germline, CDR1 is SGDLS, CDR2 YYNGEE. The germline V and J ends were trimmed by 1 base and 5 bases, with 12 bases remaining between them. This CDR3 has 14 amino acids. The DNA of the CDR3 is TGTGCCAGCAGCGTATCACAGAGCCCTTATGGCTACACCTTC. Translating gives CASSVSQSPYGYTF.

The table lists this clone with a count of one. The rearrangement links TRBV5-4 to TRBJ2-3; TRBD1 aligns across 10 bases. The CDR3 covers 17 residues. With V trimmed by 4 bases and J by 6 bases, 14 bases remained unmatched. Per germline, CDR1 SGHNT and CDR2 YYREEE (reference sequence). DNA of the CDR3: TGTGCCAGCAGCGGACCCCCGGGGACAGGGGTCTTGGATACGCAGTATTTT. It translates to CASSGPPGTGVLDTQYF. Based on the CDR3 plus reference TRBV5-4 and TRBJ2-3, the full variable domain is ETGVTQSPTHLIKTRGQQVTLRCSSQSGHNTVSWYQQALGQGPQFIFQYYREEENGRGNFPPRFSGLQFPNYSSELNVNALELDDSALYLCASSGPPGTGVLDTQYFGPGTRLTVL.

The chain recombines TRBV6-6 with TRBJ2-7; weak D call: TRBD2 (5 bases). Looked up from germline, CDR1 is MNHNY and CDR2 is SVGAGI (reference sequence). The CDR3 is 16 residues long. V was clipped by 2 bases and J by 4 bases, with 18 bases between them. The CDR3 region has the DNA TGTGCCAGCAGTTACCCGGGATCGTGGGCCAGGTACGAGCAGTACTTC. Amino acid sequence: CASSYPGSWARYEQYF.

The chain carries TRBV5-4 and TRBJ2-2; 13 bases agree with TRBD2. The CDR3 runs to 17 residues. CDR1 is SGHNT, CDR2 YYREEE, per germline (reference sequence). Germline trimming cut 5 bases from V and 4 bases from J; bases unmatched to any gene: 8. The CDR3 loop is CASRTGTSGIPTGELFF. CDR3 DNA sequence: TGTGCCAGCAGAACCGGGACTAGCGGGATCCCCACCGGGGAGCTGTTTTTT.

The J gene is TRBJ2-1, the V gene TRBV15; TRBD1 aligns across 9 bases. From germline, CDR1 is LNHNV and CDR2 YYDKDF (reference sequence). V dropped 6 bases and J dropped 4; count of bases not matched to a gene: 4. This CDR3 has 14 residues. The CDR3 sequence: CATSRTGDYNEQFF. The CDR3 DNA sequence: TGTGCCACCAGTCGGACAGGGGATTACAATGAGCAGTTCTTC.

The chain recombines TRBV4-3 with TRBJ2-7, with D unresolved. The CDR3 extends over 16 amino acids. Looked up from germline, CDR1 is LGHNA and CDR2 is YSLEER. The V and J ends lost 0 bases and 4 bases respectively, with 16 bases between them. The chain's CDR3 is CASSQDEAHTQYEQYF. The CDR3 DNA sequence: TGCGCCAGCAGCCAAGATGAGGCTCACACTCAGTACGAGCAGTACTTC.

V usage is TRBV5-1 and J usage is TRBJ2-5, with 8 bases matching TRBD2. The germline V gene has CDR1 SGHRS and CDR2 YFSETQ. CDR3 length: 15 residues. After removal of 1 base from V and 5 bases from J, the junction contained 7 bases not matched to a gene. The CDR3 reads CASSLIGLAGETQYF. DNA for the CDR3: TGCGCCAGCAGCTTGATAGGACTAGCCGGGGAGACCCAGTACTTC.

This chain links TRBV5-1 with TRBJ2-1; 11 positions match TRBD2. Germline CDR1 and CDR2: SGHRS and YFSETQ. V lost 0 bases, J lost 7 bases, and 3 bases stayed unmatched. The CDR3 spans 15 residues. CDR3 in amino acids: CASSLVSGRGNEQFF. CDR3 DNA sequence: TGCGCCAGCAGCTTGGTTAGCGGGAGGGGGAATGAGCAGTTCTTC.

The chain combines TRBV11-2 with TRBJ2-3; TRBD2 aligns across 7 bases. Per the germline V gene, CDR1 is SGHAT and CDR2 is FQNNGV. Losses at the gene ends were 6 bases for V and 0 bases for J; bases not matched to a gene: 18. CDR3 length equals 19 residues. The chain's CDR3 is CASSPRRAGRPTSTDTQYF. The CDR3 nucleotides read TGTGCCAGCAGTCCCCGGAGAGCGGGAAGACCGACTAGCACAGATACGCAGTATTTT.

The rearrangement links TRBV7-2 to TRBJ2-5; D is unresolved. The V gene's germline CDR1 is SGHTA and CDR2 FQGNSA. The CDR3 is 13 residues long. V shed 8 bases and J shed 4 bases, with 14 bases lying between them. The DNA for the CDR3 is TGTGCCAGCGGCCCCTCGAATCGAGAGACCCAGTACTTC. This translates into CASGPSNRETQYF.

The J gene is TRBJ1-4, the V gene TRBV6-6, with D uncertain. Germline assignment: CDR1 MNHNY and CDR2 SVGAGI (reference sequence). Trimming cost V 6 bases and J 2 bases, with 13 bases left between them. CDR3 length: 15 residues. The CDR3 loop reads CASRRRVLTNEKLFF. The CDR3 coding sequence is TGTGCCAGCAGAAGGAGGGTTTTGACTAATGAAAAACTGTTTTTT.

The rearrangement links TRBV2 to TRBJ1-3; D gene ambiguous. Germline CDR1 is SNHLY and CDR2 is FYNNEI. Trimming removed 2 bases at V and 2 bases at J, with 10 bases between. The CDR3 is 15 amino acids. In DNA form, the CDR3 reads TGTGCCAGCAGTGAAATGGGGAGGCCTGGAAACACCATATATTTT. Its protein product is CASSEMGRPGNTIYF.

This clone appeared a single time. The chain has TRBV10-3 and TRBJ2-1; 10 bases align to TRBD2. The CDR3 length is 14 residues. V was pared by 3 bases and J by 5 bases, with 1 base of the junction left unmatched. CDR1 is ENHRY and CDR2 is SYGVKD in the germline V gene. In DNA, the CDR3 is TGTGCCATCAGTGAACTAGCGGGAAACAATGAGCAGTTCTTC. Amino acid sequence: CAISELAGNNEQFF.

CDR3 sequence: CASSPGTGTQETQYF. The DNA of the CDR3 is TGTGCCAGCAGCCCAGGGACAGGAACCCAAGAGACCCAGTACTTC. V and J are TRBV5-5 and TRBJ2-5; TRBD1 matches at 8 bases. This CDR3 has 15 residues. Germline V lookup: CDR1 SGHKS, CDR2 YYEKEE (reference sequence). V was pared by 4 bases and J by 1 base, with 6 bases of the junction left unmatched.

The V call is TRBV7-9, the J call TRBJ1-3; no clear D gene. Germline CDR1 SEHNR, CDR2 FQNEAQ (reference sequence). The CDR3 runs to 12 residues. Trimming shortened V by 8 bases and J by 0 bases, and 5 bases separated the two germline ends. The CDR3 sequence: CASGSSGNTIYF. CDR3 bases: TGTGCCAGCGGGAGCTCTGGAAACACCATATATTTT. Supplemented by reference TRBV7-9 and TRBJ1-3, the full variable domain reads DTGVSQNPRHKITKRGQNVTFRCDPISEHNRLYWYRQTLGQGPEFLTYFQNEAQLEKSRLLSDRFSAERPKGSFSTLEIQRTEQGDSAMYLCASGSSGNTIYFGEGSWLTVV.

This chain connects TRBV4-2 to TRBJ1-3; tentatively, D is TRBD1 (5 bases). CDR1 is LGHNA, CDR2 YNFKEQ, per germline. This CDR3 spans 15 amino acids. Trimming removed 0 bases from V and 2 bases from J, with 8 bases in between. DNA for the CDR3: TGTGCCAGCAGCCAAGATGGGGGGGCTGGAAACACCATATATTTT. Translating gives CASSQDGGAGNTIYF.

This rearrangement joins TRBV4-2 to TRBJ1-5; unclear D gene. The germline V gene encodes CDR1 LGHNA and CDR2 YNFKEQ. The CDR3 loop spans 17 amino acids. Trimming pared 0 bases from V and 0 bases from J, leaving 12 bases between. CDR3 protein: CASSQDVWAVSNQPQHF. In DNA, the CDR3 is TGTGCCAGCAGCCAAGATGTTTGGGCCGTTAGCAATCAGCCCCAGCATTTT.

The V and J genes are TRBV6-1 and TRBJ1-4; D is unresolved. Trimming removed 6 bases from V and 0 bases from J, with 8 bases in between. The CDR3 is 14 amino acids. Germline V lookup: CDR1 MNHNS, CDR2 SASEGT. The DNA for the CDR3 is TGTGCCAGCAGAACAGAAGCAACTAATGAAAAACTGTTTTTT. This translates into CASRTEATNEKLFF.

V is TRBV11-2 and J is TRBJ2-3, with D possibly being TRBD1 (5 bases). V dropped 1 base and J dropped 6 bases, with 11 bases sitting between them. Germline CDR1 is SGHAT and CDR2 is FQNNGV. The length of the CDR3 is 14 residues. In DNA, the CDR3 is TGTGCCAGCAGCTTAGGGGGCCCCGTGGATACGCAGTATTTT. Encoded protein: CASSLGGPVDTQYF. Full variable domain (missing parts from reference TRBV11-2 and TRBJ2-3): EAGVAQSPRYKIIEKRQSVAFWCNPISGHATLYWYQQILGQGPKLLIQFQNNGVVDDSQLPKDRFSAERLKGVDSTLKIQPAKLEDSAVYLCASSLGGPVDTQYFGPGTRLTVL.

V gene TRBV19 combines with J gene TRBJ2-7, with TRBD1 identical over 10 bases. V lost 3 bases and J lost 5; bases outside the gene matches: 1. Germline V gene sequence: CDR1 LNHDA, CDR2 SQIVND (reference sequence). The CDR3 extends over 13 amino acids. The CDR3 spells CASSMGTGDEQYF. The DNA of the CDR3 is TGTGCCAGTAGTATGGGGACAGGGGACGAGCAGTACTTC. The complete variable domain, with remaining parts taken from reference TRBV19 and TRBJ2-7, reads DGGITQSPKYLFRKEGQNVTLSCEQNLNHDAMYWYRQDPGQGLRLIYYSQIVNDFQKGDIAEGYSVSREKKESFPLTVTSAQKNPTAFYLCASSMGTGDEQYFGPGTRLTVT.

The chain recombines TRBV28 with TRBJ2-3, with D maybe TRBD1 (5 bases). CDR1 and CDR2 (germline): MDHEN, SYDVKM. Trimming left V 8 bases short and J 0 bases short, with 6 bases between. The CDR3 runs to 12 residues. CDR3 sequence: CASGASTDTQYF. The CDR3 DNA follows: TGTGCCAGCGGGGCTAGCACAGATACGCAGTATTTT.

The gene calls are TRBV28 and TRBJ2-5, with TRBD1 matching over 8 bases. The germline CDR1 and CDR2 sequences are MDHEN and SYDVKM. The CDR3 spans 17 residues. The V gene end was trimmed by 6 bases and the J gene end by 1 base; junction bases not matched to a gene: 13. CDR3 bases: TGTGCCAGCAGGAACTCTTGGGACAGGTCGCCCCAAGAGACCCAGTACTTC. Translating gives CASRNSWDRSPQETQYF.